Given below is one TCR beta chain in context. This sample stems from a study of CD8 T cells in Susac syndrome. Across the study: Patients with Susac syndrome were therapy-naive, taking corticosteroids, with some also receiving intravenous immunoglobulin, or taking intravenous immunoglobulin alone at the time their blood was drawn.

The germline V and J ends were trimmed by 11 bases and 2 bases, with 10 bases remaining between them. CDR3 length: 12 residues. Germline V gives CDR1 MNHEY, CDR2 SVGAGI. After extraction with the RNeasy kit, about 0.5 to 1 ug of the RNA was reverse transcribed using random hexamers. TCRdb reprocessed the immunoSEQ multiplex PCR reads via MiXCR and lists one record per CDR3 protein. The sample lists 150,000 or so distinct CDR3 sequences; approximately 96% were seen once. V is TRBV6-5 and J is TRBJ2-4; D not resolved. Sequencing input: CD4+ T cells from PBMCs. The clonotype originates from a human donor with Susac syndrome. The CDR3 nucleotides read TGTGCCCCCGTAAGGACCAAAAACATTCAGTACTTC. Residues: CAPVRTKNIQYF.